Shown below are 9 T cell receptor beta chains from a single sample sequenced in a study of blood T cell repertoires in COVID-19 (dated by TCRdb to the early 2020s). To prepare the library, the immunoSEQ multiplex PCR assay was applied. The table comes from immuneACCESS by way of TCRdb, which keeps in-frame sequences with V and J called. Part of the clones is missing from these tables; in studies checked, under half for an unresolved V gene and the rest for unknown reasons. The sample has 100,000 to 150,000 clones on record, 90% of them singletons. Around 3.8% of the sample rests with the top ten. The sequenced material came from peripheral blood. The receptors come from a man aged 45-65 years with active COVID-19.

The chain uses TRBV7-9 and TRBJ1-3; no clear D. This CDR3 spans 13 amino acids. Germline assignment: CDR1 SEHNR and CDR2 FQNEAQ (reference sequence). CDR3 residues: CVSRRGNGNTIYF. CDR3 bases: TGTGTGTCCCGAAGAGGTAACGGAAACACCATATATTTT.

The chain employs TRBV5-4 and TRBJ2-3, with D possibly being TRBD1 (5 bases). This CDR3 is 15 amino acids long. Germline assignment: CDR1 SGHNT and CDR2 YYREEE (reference sequence). V lost 0 bases and J lost 5, with 13 bases in between. CDR3 coding DNA: TGTGCCAGCAGCTTGGTGGGGCGAGGACAAGATACGCAGTATTTT. Translating gives CASSLVGRGQDTQYF.

The chain carries TRBV19 and TRBJ1-1, with D unresolved. The ends were cut back, 3 bases at V and 1 base at J, with 9 bases in the middle. The CDR3 extends over 14 amino acids. Germline CDR1 reads LNHDA; CDR2 reads SQIVND (reference sequence). The CDR3 nucleotides are TGTGCCAGTAGTATCGGTCCGGGGAACACTGAAGCTTTCTTT. Translated, it gives CASSIGPGNTEAFF.

The V gene is TRBV6-6, the J gene TRBJ1-1; TRBD1 might be the D (5 bases). This CDR3 comprises 14 residues. V dropped 7 bases and J dropped 4 bases, with 16 bases sitting between them. In germline, CDR1 is MNHNY, CDR2 SVGAGI (reference sequence). This CDR3 is CASTLDSGGTEAFF. The CDR3 region has the DNA TGTGCCAGCACCCTTGACAGCGGGGGCACTGAAGCTTTCTTT.

The V gene is TRBV27, the J gene TRBJ2-1; 10 bases fit TRBD2. V lost 2 bases, J lost 6 bases, and 7 bases stayed unmatched. Germline lookup yields CDR1 MNHEY and CDR2 SMNVEV (reference sequence). The CDR3 extends over 16 amino acids. The CDR3 loop reads CASSLLSGTSVNEQFF. The CDR3 bases are TGTGCCAGCAGTTTACTTTCCGGGACTAGCGTCAATGAGCAGTTCTTC.

The chain combines TRBV14 with TRBJ2-3; 9 bases fit TRBD2. The CDR3 loop spans 16 amino acids. J was trimmed by 3 bases and V by 4 bases; bases with no gene match: 8. The germline CDR1 and CDR2 sequences are SGHDN and FVKESK. The CDR3 sequence: CASSPKAGGPTDTQYF. The CDR3 DNA sequence: TGTGCCAGCAGCCCAAAGGCGGGAGGGCCTACAGATACGCAGTATTTT.

The chain joins TRBV6-5 to TRBJ1-6; a weak D match, TRBD1 (5 bases). Looked up from germline, CDR1 is MNHEY and CDR2 is SVGAGI. The length of the CDR3 is 15 residues. V was cut by 0 bases and J by 15 bases, with 18 bases left in between. The CDR3 is CASSYSYRTSVLLHF. In nucleotides, the CDR3 is TGTGCCAGCAGTTACTCGTACAGGACCTCCGTTCTCCTCCACTTT.

V and J are TRBV5-1 and TRBJ1-2; 7 bases map to TRBD1. The V gene's germline CDR1 is SGHRS and CDR2 YFSETQ. The CDR3 length is 13 residues. J gave up 9 bases and V 0 bases, and 5 bases lay outside the gene matches. The DNA for the CDR3 is TGCGCCAGCAGCTTGGACAGGGGAAGCAGCTACACCTTC. Amino acids: CASSLDRGSSYTF.

The rearrangement joins TRBV5-4 to TRBJ2-3; 11 bases match TRBD2. Germline V lookup: CDR1 SGHNT, CDR2 YYREEE (reference sequence). V shed 4 bases, J shed 1 base, and the junction held 5 bases outside the gene matches. The CDR3 loop spans 16 amino acids. CDR3 sequence: CASSALGLAGTDTQYF. The CDR3 DNA follows: TGTGCCAGCAGCGCTTTGGGACTAGCGGGCACAGATACGCAGTATTTT. Looking up the rest from reference TRBV5-4 and TRBJ2-3 gives the full variable domain: ETGVTQSPTHLIKTRGQQVTLRCSSQSGHNTVSWYQQALGQGPQFIFQYYREEENGRGNFPPRFSGLQFPNYSSELNVNALELDDSALYLCASSALGLAGTDTQYFGPGTRLTVL.